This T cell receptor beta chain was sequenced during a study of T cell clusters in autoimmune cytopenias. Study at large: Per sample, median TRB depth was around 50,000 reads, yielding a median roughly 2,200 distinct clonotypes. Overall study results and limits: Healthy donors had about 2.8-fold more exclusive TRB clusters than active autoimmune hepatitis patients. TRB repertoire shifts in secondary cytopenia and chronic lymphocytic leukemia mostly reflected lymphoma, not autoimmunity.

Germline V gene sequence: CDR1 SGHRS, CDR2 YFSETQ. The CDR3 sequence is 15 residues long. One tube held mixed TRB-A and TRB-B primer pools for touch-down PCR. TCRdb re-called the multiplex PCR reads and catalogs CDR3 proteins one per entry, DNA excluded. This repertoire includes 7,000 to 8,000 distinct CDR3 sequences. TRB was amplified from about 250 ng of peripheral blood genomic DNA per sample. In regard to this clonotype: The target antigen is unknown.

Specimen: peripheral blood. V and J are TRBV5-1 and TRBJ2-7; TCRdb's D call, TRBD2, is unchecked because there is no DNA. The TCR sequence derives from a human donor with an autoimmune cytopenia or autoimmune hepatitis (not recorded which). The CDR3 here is CASSLVTSGSYEQYF.